This is a list of T cell receptor beta chains from one sample in a study of blood T cell repertoires in COVID-19. Measured with immunoSEQ multiplex PCR; TCRdb has only the in-frame clones, and not every one. The table records around 37,000 clones, 85% of them present only once. The source material was peripheral blood. The receptor source for this set is a man in his fifties with active COVID-19. Each CDR3 is given with its conserved first and last residue. Each record gives: clone size, J gene, D gene, V gene, CDR3 protein, CDR3 DNA. The D gene is left open where the match is weak. The size of a clone is reported for some rows only, either as once, few or many, or as a class for expanded clones.

clone size: NA; J gene: TRBJ1-3; D gene: TRBD1; V gene: TRBV6-2/TRBV6-3; CDR3 protein: CASSRTGDSGNTIYF; CDR3 DNA: TGTGCCAGCAGCCGTACAGGGGACTCTGGAAACACCATATATTTT
clone size: NA; J gene: TRBJ1-5; D gene: TRBD1; V gene: TRBV6-5; CDR3 protein: CASMAGQGNNQPQHF; CDR3 DNA: TGTGCCAGCATGGCGGGACAGGGGAACAATCAGCCCCAGCATTTT
clone size: NA; J gene: TRBJ1-2; D gene: NA; V gene: TRBV6-5; CDR3 protein: CASSPWGANYGYTF; CDR3 DNA: TGTGCCAGCAGTCCTTGGGGGGCTAACTATGGCTACACCTTC
clone size: NA; J gene: TRBJ1-1; D gene: TRBD1; V gene: TRBV6-2/TRBV6-3; CDR3 protein: CASSSGRGLRNTEAFF; CDR3 DNA: TGTGCCAGCAGTTCGGGCAGGGGGCTAAGAAACACTGAAGCTTTCTTT
clone size: NA; J gene: TRBJ2-7; D gene: NA; V gene: TRBV11-2; CDR3 protein: CASSLAVRYEQYF; CDR3 DNA: TGTGCCAGCAGCTTAGCAGTAAGATACGAGCAGTACTTC
clone size: once; J gene: TRBJ2-1; D gene: TRBD2; V gene: TRBV11-2; CDR3 protein: CASQTSNYNEQFF; CDR3 DNA: TGTGCCAGCCAGACTAGCAATTACAATGAGCAGTTCTTC
clone size: NA; J gene: TRBJ2-1; D gene: TRBD2; V gene: TRBV24-1; CDR3 protein: CATSDSRSGGSYNEQFF; CDR3 DNA: TGTGCCACCAGTGATTCGCGGAGCGGGGGCTCCTACAATGAGCAGTTCTTC
clone size: NA; J gene: TRBJ2-2; D gene: TRBD2; V gene: TRBV4-1; CDR3 protein: CASSHPGGGYTGELFF; CDR3 DNA: TGCGCCAGCAGCCACCCTGGCGGGGGGTACACCGGGGAGCTGTTTTTT
clone size: medium-sized; J gene: TRBJ1-1; D gene: NA; V gene: TRBV11-2; CDR3 protein: CASSLVSGANTEAFF; CDR3 DNA: TGTGCCAGCAGCTTAGTGTCTGGGGCGAACACTGAAGCTTTCTTT
clone size: NA; J gene: TRBJ2-3; D gene: NA; V gene: TRBV11-3; CDR3 protein: CASSLDGVGATDTQYF; CDR3 DNA: TGTGCCAGCAGCTTAGATGGGGTGGGGGCCACAGATACGCAGTATTTT
clone size: NA; J gene: TRBJ1-1; D gene: NA; V gene: TRBV4-1; CDR3 protein: CASSQVGLGNTEAFF; CDR3 DNA: TGCGCCAGCAGCCAAGTGGGGCTGGGGAACACTGAAGCTTTCTTT
clone size: NA; J gene: TRBJ2-1; D gene: NA; V gene: TRBV6-2/TRBV6-3; CDR3 protein: CASSGHSEELYEQFF; CDR3 DNA: TGTGCCAGCAGCGGACACTCCGAGGAGCTCTATGAGCAGTTCTTC
clone size: NA; J gene: TRBJ1-4; D gene: TRBD1; V gene: TRBV13; CDR3 protein: CASSFRGLGEKLFF; CDR3 DNA: TGTGCCAGCAGCTTTAGGGGGCTTGGTGAAAAACTGTTTTTT
clone size: NA; J gene: TRBJ1-3; D gene: NA; V gene: TRBV28; CDR3 protein: CASSPAISGNTIYF; CDR3 DNA: TGTGCCAGCAGCCCAGCGATCTCTGGAAACACCATATATTTT
clone size: NA; J gene: TRBJ1-1; D gene: NA; V gene: TRBV6-6; CDR3 protein: CASTEGGALGEAFF; CDR3 DNA: TGTGCCAGCACCGAGGGGGGGGCACTGGGTGAAGCTTTCTTT
clone size: NA; J gene: TRBJ2-7; D gene: TRBD1; V gene: TRBV18; CDR3 protein: CASSQSTGTYEQYF; CDR3 DNA: TGTGCCAGCTCACAATCGACAGGGACCTACGAGCAGTACTTC
clone size: NA; J gene: TRBJ1-2; D gene: NA; V gene: TRBV10-3; CDR3 protein: CAISGGGYGYTF; CDR3 DNA: TGTGCCATCAGTGGGGGGGGCTATGGCTACACCTTC
clone size: once; J gene: TRBJ2-1; D gene: TRBD2; V gene: TRBV7-6; CDR3 protein: CASSQKAGMRFF; CDR3 DNA: TGTGCCAGCAGCCAAAAAGCGGGGATGAGGTTCTTC
clone size: once; J gene: TRBJ2-3; D gene: NA; V gene: TRBV28; CDR3 protein: CASRAGGGAHLDTQYF; CDR3 DNA: TGTGCCAGCAGAGCGGGCGGGGGCGCACATTTAGATACGCAGTATTTT